Detailed here is one T cell receptor beta chain. This sample also contains other DNA sequences that code for the same CDR3. Under the authors' procedure: Amplification with reference gene primers provided the estimates of nucleated cell counts. Sequencing was performed with immunoSEQ multiplex PCR; in TCRdb, only in-frame clones are kept and a portion is missing. Clone size and V and J calls were adopted from that table, with D and trimming inferred from the DNA. Of hundreds of thousands of clones listed, about 89% were seen once; the top ten hold 4.3%. This sample is drawn from a study of blood T cell repertoires in COVID-19. At the level of the study: The United States, Italy and Spain provided the acute and convalescent COVID-19 samples. T cells, B-cell-depleted T cells, or PBMCs provided the cDNA or gDNA that served as material.

CDR1 SGHRS and CDR2 YFSETQ come from the germline V gene. CDR3 length: 14 residues. Germline trimming cut 0 bases from V and 3 bases from J; bases unmatched to any gene: 2. This sequence was found in a woman in her 30s with acute or convalescent COVID-19. The source material was peripheral blood. The rearrangement links TRBV5-1 to TRBJ2-7; TRBD2 aligns across 8 bases. The CDR3 spells CASSLEAGGYEQYF. As DNA, the CDR3 is TGCGCCAGCAGCTTGGAGGCGGGGGGCTACGAGCAGTACTTC.